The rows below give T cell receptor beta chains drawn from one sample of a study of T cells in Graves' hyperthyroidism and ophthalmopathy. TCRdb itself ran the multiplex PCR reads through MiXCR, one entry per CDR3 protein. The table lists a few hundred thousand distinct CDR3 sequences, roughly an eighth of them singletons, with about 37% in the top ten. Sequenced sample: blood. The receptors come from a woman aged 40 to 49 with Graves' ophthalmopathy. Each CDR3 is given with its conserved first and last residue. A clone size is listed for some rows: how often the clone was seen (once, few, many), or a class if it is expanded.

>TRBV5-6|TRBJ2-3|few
CASSRTEVPDTQYF
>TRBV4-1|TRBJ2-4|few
CASSHIFQGGNIQYF
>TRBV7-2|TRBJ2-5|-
CASSFWVGGQTQYF
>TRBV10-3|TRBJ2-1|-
CAVSEGRESINEQFF
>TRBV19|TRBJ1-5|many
CASSYGTGENQPQHF
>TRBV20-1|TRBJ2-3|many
CSASTGDTDTQYF
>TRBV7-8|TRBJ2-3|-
CASSFKVWDTQYF
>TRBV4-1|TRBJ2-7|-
CASSQDQTSGFYEQYF
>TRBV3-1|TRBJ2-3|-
CASGHGRPDTQYF
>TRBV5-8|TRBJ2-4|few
CASSLRYGENIQYF
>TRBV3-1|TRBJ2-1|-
CASSAGKTGTDYNEQFF
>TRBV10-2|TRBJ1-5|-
CASSDGYSNQPQHF
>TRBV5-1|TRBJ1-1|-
CASSFEGGEAFF
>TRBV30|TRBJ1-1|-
CAWSVRTEGMNTEAFF
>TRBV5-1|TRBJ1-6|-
CASSFSGYSPLHF
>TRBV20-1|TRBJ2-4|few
CSAREHGLAPTIQYF
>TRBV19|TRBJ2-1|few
CASTGGGDEQFF
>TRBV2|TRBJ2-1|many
CASSVLQNYNEQFF
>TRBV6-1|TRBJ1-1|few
CASTSGTEAFF
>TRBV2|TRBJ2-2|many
CASNRNGHLNTGELFF
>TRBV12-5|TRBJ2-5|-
CASGLVSSGPGGPETQYF
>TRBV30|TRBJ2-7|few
CAWSTTGGSEQYF
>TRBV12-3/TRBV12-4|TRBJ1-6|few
CASRIQRRGSPLHF
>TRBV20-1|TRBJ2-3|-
CSARVTDTQYF
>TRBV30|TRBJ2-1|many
CAWSPGVEQFF
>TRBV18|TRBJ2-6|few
CASSPQGQSTLSGANVLTF
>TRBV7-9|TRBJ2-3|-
CASRDTGSDTQYF
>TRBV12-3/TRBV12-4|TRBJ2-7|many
CASSGTAYEQYF
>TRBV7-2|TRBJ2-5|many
CASSSAGLTGETQYF
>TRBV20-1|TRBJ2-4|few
CSATRKNIQYF
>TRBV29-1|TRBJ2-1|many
CSGGGGRVNEQFF
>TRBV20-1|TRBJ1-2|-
CSARTDWDYGYTF
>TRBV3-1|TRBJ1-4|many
CASSLTNEKLFF
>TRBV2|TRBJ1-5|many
CASSMTNQPQHF
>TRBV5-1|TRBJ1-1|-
CASSLWAGTNTEDFF
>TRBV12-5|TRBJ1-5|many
CASGLEPGTGIFSNQPQHF
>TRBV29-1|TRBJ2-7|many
CSVTQSYEQYF
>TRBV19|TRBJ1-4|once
CASSIGQGEKKLFF
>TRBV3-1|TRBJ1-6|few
CASSPWDRGSDSPLHF
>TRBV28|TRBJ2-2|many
CASSGADPNTGELFF
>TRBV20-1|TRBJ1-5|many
CSALTGGLQPQHF